The present T cell receptor (beta chain) was sequenced within a study of beta chain features in type 1 diabetes. Notes on the study in general: It was possible that PCR favored shorter templates, equally so in patients and controls. The study left unresolved whether HLA type influences TCRB rearrangement. Across all four CD4+ subsets, people with type 1 diabetes showed modestly shorter TCRB CDR3s. More deletions and fewer insertions at VDJ junctions were found in patients with type 1 diabetes.

The CDR3 consists of 13 residues. V was shortened by 9 bases and J by 2 bases, with 8 bases between the two germline ends. The germline CDR1 and CDR2 sequences are LNHDA and SQIVND (reference sequence). Every isolated RNA sample was fully reverse transcribed, so sequencing captured expressed TCRB transcripts. The data were produced by immunoSEQ multiplex PCR, yet TCRdb's version contains in-frame clones alone and is incomplete. The table shows 550,000 to 850,000 clones, with around 15% occurring only once. In regard to this clone: Its specificity is unknown.

Sequenced sample: naive CD4+ T cells from blood. This clonotype originated in a man aged 18 to 29 with type 1 diabetes. The J gene is TRBJ2-6, the V gene TRBV19; D is undetermined. The CDR3 is CASAPPGANVLTF. CDR3 DNA: TGTGCCAGCGCCCCTCCTGGGGCCAACGTCCTGACTTTC.